This T cell receptor beta chain was identified during a study of cytomegalovirus exposure and HLA in healthy donors. The V end lost 2 bases, the J end lost 0 bases, and 8 bases lay between the germline ends. The CDR3 sequence is 14 residues long. From germline, CDR1 is GTSNPN and CDR2 SVGIG (reference sequence). Study-wide findings and caveats: DRB1 had the most TCR associations and HLA-C the fewest, a later analysis found, with rates varying by HLA locus.

This clone occurred once. Its antigen is undetermined. 13 Jbeta primers and 60 Vbeta primers were used for the PCR. Data came from immunoSEQ multiplex PCR; TCRdb stores just in-frame clones and leaves some out. The sample holds 180,000 or so clones, under 80% seen once. The J gene is TRBJ1-5, the V gene TRBV30; D remains ambiguous. This clonotype was sampled from a female donor in good health and CMV-seronegative. Sequencing was performed on PBMCs. CDR3 bases: TGTGCCTGGAGTATGCGGGATAGCAATCAGCCCCAGCATTTT. Protein sequence: CAWSMRDSNQPQHF.